This record concerns one T cell receptor beta chain sequence. This sample is part of a study of early T cells in non-severe SARS-CoV-2 infection. Germline V gene sequence: CDR1 LGHDT, CDR2 YNNKEL (reference sequence). V lost 0 bases and J 11 bases, leaving 13 bases between the germline ends. The CDR3 totals 13 residues. Researchers tagged individual cDNA molecules with unique molecular identifiers. TCRdb recomputed calls from the 5' RACE reads with MiXCR, one row per CDR3 protein. The table includes about 60,000 distinct CDR3 sequences, approximately 9% detected once. Sequencing used whole blood. This receptor was identified in an adult who was a healthcare worker with PCR-confirmed SARS-CoV-2 infection or an uninfected control (not recorded which). V gene TRBV3-1 combines with J gene TRBJ1-1; D is ambiguous. CDR3 bases: TGTGCCAGCAGCCAAGAGAGTTCGAATTCGGCTTTCTTT. It translates to CASSQESSNSAFF.